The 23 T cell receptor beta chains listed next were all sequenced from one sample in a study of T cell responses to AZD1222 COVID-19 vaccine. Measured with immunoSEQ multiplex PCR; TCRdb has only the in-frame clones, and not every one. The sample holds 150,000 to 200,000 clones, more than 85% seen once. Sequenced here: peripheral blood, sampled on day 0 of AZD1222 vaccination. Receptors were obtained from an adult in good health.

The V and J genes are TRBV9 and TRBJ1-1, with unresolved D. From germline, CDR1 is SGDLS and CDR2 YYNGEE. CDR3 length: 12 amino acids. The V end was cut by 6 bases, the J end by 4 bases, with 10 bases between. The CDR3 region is CASTSPGTEAFF. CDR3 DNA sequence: TGTGCCAGCACTTCCCCCGGCACTGAAGCTTTCTTT.

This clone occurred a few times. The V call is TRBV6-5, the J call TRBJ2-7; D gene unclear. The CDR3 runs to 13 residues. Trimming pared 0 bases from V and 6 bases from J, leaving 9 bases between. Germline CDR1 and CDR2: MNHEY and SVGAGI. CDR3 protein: CASSYSRSAEQYF. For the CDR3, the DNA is TGTGCCAGCAGTTACTCTAGGTCTGCCGAGCAGTACTTC.

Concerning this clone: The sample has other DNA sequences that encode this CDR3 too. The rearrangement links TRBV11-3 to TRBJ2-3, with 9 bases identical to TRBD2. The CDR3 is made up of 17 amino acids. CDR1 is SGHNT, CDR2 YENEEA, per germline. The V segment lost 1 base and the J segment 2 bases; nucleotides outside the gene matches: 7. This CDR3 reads CASSLGVAGGPTDTQYF. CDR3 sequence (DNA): TGTGCCAGCAGCTTAGGGGTTGCGGGGGGGCCCACAGATACGCAGTATTTT.

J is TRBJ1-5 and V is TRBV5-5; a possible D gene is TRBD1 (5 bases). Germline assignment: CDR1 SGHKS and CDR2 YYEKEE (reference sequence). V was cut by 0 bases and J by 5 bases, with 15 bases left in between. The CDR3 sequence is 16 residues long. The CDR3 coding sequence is TGTGCCAGCAGCTTGGCCGTAGGGGCCGGGGATCAGCCCCAGCATTTT. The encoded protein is CASSLAVGAGDQPQHF.

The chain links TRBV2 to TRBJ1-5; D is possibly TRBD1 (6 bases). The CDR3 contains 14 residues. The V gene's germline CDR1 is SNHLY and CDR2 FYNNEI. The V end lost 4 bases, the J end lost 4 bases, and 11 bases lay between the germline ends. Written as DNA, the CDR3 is TGTGCCAGCAGTGGAGGGGGACCAAATCAGCCCCAGCATTTT. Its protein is CASSGGGPNQPQHF.

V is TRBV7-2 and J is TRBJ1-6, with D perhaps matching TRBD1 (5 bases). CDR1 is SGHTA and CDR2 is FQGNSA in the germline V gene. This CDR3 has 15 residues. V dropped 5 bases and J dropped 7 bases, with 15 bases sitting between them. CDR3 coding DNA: TGTGCCAGCAGCCCAGAGGGGCTGAAGAATTCACCCCTCCACTTT. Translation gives CASSPEGLKNSPLHF.

The CDR3 DNA sequence: TGTGCCACTCGGGACATCACTGATTCACCCCTCCACTTT. Protein: CATRDITDSPLHF. J is TRBJ1-6 and V is TRBV6-5; maybe TRBD1 (6 bases). The germline V gene encodes CDR1 MNHEY and CDR2 SVGAGI. Between the trimmed V and J ends, which lost 10 bases and 8 bases, there was a span of 15 bases. This CDR3 comprises 13 residues.

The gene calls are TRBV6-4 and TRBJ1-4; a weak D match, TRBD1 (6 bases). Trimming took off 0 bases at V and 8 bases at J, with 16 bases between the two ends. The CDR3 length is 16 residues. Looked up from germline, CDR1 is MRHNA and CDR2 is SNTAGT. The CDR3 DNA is TGTGCCAGCAGTGACTCCCAGGGGTTTACAACGGAAAAACTGTTTTTT. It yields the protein CASSDSQGFTTEKLFF.

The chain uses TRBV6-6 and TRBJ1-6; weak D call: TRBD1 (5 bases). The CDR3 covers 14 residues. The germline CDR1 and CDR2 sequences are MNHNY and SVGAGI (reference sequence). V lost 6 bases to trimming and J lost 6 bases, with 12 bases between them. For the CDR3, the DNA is TGTGCCAGCAGCCCCGGCAGGGCTAATTCACCCCTCCACTTT. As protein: CASSPGRANSPLHF.

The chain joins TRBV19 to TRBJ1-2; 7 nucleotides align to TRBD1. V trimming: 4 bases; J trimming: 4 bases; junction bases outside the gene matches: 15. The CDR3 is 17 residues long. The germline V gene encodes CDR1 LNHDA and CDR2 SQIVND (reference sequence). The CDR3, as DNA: TGTGCCAGTAGTAAATCCGGGCAGACAGGGCGCGGCTATGGCTACACCTTC. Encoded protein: CASSKSGQTGRGYGYTF.

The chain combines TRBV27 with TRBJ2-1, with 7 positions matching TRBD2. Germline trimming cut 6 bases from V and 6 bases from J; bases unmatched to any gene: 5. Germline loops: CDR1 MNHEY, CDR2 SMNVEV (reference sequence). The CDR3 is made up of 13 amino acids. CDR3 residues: CASRNLAVNEQFF. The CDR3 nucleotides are TGTGCCAGCAGAAACCTAGCGGTCAATGAGCAGTTCTTC.

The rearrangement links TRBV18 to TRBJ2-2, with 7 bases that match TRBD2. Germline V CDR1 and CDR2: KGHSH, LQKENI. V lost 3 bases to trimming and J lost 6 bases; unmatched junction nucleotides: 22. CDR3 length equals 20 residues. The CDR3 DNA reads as TGTGCCAGCTCACCTGGAATTTTGGGCAGGTCCATTGCGGGGGCCGGGGAGCTGTTTTTT. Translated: CASSPGILGRSIAGAGELFF.

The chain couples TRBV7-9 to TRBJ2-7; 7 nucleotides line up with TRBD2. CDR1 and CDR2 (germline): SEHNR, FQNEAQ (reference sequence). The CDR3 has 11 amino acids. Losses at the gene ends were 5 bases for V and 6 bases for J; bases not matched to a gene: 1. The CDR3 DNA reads TGTGCCAGCAGCCGGGAGGCCGAGCAGTACTTC. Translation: CASSREAEQYF.

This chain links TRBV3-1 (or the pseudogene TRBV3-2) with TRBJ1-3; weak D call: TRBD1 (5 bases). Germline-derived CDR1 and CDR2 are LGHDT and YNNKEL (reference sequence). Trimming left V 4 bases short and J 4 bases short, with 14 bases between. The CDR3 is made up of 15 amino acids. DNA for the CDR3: TGTGCCAGCAGCCCCGGGGGTATGGCCGGAAACACCATATATTTT. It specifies CASSPGGMAGNTIYF.

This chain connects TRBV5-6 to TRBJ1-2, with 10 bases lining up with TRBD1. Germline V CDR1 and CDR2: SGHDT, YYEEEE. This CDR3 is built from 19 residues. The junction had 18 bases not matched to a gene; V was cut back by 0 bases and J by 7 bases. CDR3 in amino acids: CASSLGRGQGPSEKGGYTF. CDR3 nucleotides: TGTGCCAGCAGCTTGGGGCGGGGACAGGGGCCGTCGGAGAAGGGTGGCTACACCTTC.

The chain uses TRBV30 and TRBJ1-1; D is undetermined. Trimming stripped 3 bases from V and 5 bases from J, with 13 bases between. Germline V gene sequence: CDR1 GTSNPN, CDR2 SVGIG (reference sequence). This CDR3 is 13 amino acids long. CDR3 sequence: CAWRLPGMTEAFF. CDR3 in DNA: TGTGCCTGGAGGTTGCCCGGGATGACTGAAGCTTTCTTT.

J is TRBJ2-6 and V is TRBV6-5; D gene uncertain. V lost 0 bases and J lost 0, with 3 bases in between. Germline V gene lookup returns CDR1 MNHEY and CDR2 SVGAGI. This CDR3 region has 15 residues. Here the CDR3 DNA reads TGTGCCAGCAGTTACTCCCTCTCTGGGGCCAACGTCCTGACTTTC. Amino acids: CASSYSLSGANVLTF.

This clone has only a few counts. The CDR3 bases are TGCGCCAGCAGCCCGGGACAGGGCGGGAACACTGAAGCTTTCTTT. It translates to CASSPGQGGNTEAFF. V gene TRBV4-1 combines with J gene TRBJ1-1; 9 nucleotides agree with TRBD1. Germline assignment: CDR1 MGHRA and CDR2 YSYEKL. With V trimmed by 4 bases and J by 1 base, 4 bases remained unmatched. The CDR3 totals 15 residues.

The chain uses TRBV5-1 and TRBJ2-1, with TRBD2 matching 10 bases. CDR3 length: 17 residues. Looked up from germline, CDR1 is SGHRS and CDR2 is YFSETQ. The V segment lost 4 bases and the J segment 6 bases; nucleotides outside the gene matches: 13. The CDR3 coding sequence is TGCGCCAGCAGCCCAAGGTGGAGCGGGGGGGCCGTCAATGAGCAGTTCTTC. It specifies CASSPRWSGGAVNEQFF.

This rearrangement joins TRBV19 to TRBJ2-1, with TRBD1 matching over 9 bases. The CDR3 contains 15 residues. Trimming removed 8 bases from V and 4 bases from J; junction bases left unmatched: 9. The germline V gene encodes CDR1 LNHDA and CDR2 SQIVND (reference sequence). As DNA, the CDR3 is TGTGCCAGTGGCGTCGGGACAGGGTTTTACAATGAGCAGTTCTTC. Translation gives CASGVGTGFYNEQFF.

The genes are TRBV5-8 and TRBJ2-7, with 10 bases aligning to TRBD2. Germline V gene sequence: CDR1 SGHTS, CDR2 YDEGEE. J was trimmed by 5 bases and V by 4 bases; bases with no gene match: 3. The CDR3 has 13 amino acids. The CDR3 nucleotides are TGTGCCAGCAGCCCTAGCGGGAGCCACGAGCAGTACTTC. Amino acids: CASSPSGSHEQYF.

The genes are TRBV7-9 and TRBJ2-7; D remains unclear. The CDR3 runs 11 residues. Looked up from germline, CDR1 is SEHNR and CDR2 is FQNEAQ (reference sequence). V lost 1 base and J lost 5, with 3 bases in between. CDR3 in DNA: TGTGCCAGCAGCTTAGAGGACGAGCAGTACTTC. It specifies CASSLEDEQYF.

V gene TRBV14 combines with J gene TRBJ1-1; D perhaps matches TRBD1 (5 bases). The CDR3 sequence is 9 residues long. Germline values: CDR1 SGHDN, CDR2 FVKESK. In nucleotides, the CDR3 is TGTGCGGGGGGGACTGAAGCTTTCTTT. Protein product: CAGGTEAFF.